This T cell receptor (beta chain) was sequenced during a study of T cell responses to AZD1222 COVID-19 vaccine. About the study: Second doses at about 4 or about 12 weeks were pooled.

Findings and limits, study-wide: Vaccine-related CD4 TCRs covered spike, predominating at 160-218 and 743-854. In all cases, repertoires were sampled only after the peak T cell response. Clonal diversity may have been underestimated, and the donors were mostly white British, with more females than males.

Notes on this clone: No antigen is known for it.

Sequencing used immunoSEQ multiplex PCR; TCRdb keeps in-frame clones, though not all of them. The top ten hold 7% to 9% of the sample, which has approximately 110,000 clones, 85% to 90% seen once. The sequenced sample was peripheral blood, obtained on day 0 of AZD1222 vaccination. This receptor was taken from an adult in good health.

The CDR3 DNA follows: TGTGCCAGCAGCCGGTCGAGGGATTCACCCCTCCACTTT. Amino acids: CASSRSRDSPLHF. The rearrangement joins TRBV6-5 to TRBJ1-6; D ambiguous. Deletions cut 6 bases from V and 8 bases from J, with 11 bases between. Germline-derived CDR1 and CDR2 are MNHEY and SVGAGI. The CDR3 extends over 13 amino acids.